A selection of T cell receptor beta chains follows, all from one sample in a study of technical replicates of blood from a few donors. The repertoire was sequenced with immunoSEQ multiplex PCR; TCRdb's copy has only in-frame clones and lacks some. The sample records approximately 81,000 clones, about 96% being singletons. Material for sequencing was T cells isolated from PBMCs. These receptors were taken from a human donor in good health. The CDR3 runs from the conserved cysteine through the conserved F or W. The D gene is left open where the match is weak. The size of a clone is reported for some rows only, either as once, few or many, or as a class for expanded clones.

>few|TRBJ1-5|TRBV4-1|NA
CASSQDWGQGYQPQHF
TGCGCCAGCAGCCAAGATTGGGGGCAGGGCTATCAGCCCCAGCATTTT
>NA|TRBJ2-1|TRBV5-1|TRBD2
CASSSWTSENNEQFF
TGCGCCAGCAGCTCCTGGACTAGCGAGAACAATGAGCAGTTCTTC
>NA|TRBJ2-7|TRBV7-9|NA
CAIAGDRYEQYF
TGTGCCATAGCAGGGGATCGGTACGAGCAGTACTTC
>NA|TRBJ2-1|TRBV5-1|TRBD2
CASSYGLADYNEQFF
TGCGCCAGCAGCTATGGACTAGCGGATTACAATGAGCAGTTCTTC
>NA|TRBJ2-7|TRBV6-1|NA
CASSEREARYEQYF
TGTGCCAGCAGTGAAAGGGAGGCTCGCTACGAGCAGTACTTC
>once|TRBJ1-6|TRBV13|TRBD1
CASSYRQGRGNSPLHF
TGTGCCAGCAGCTACAGACAGGGACGGGGGAATTCACCCCTCCACTTT
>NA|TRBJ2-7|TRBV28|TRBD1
CASSPTGTGRNEQYF
TGTGCCAGCAGCCCGACAGGGACGGGTAGAAACGAGCAGTACTTC
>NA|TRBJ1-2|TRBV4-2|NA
CASSQEGGDYGYTF
TGTGCCAGCAGCCAAGAGGGGGGGGACTATGGCTACACCTTC
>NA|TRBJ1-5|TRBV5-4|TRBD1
CASSITGGDQPQHF
TGTGCCAGCAGCATTACAGGGGGGGATCAGCCCCAGCATTTT
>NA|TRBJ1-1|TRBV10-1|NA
CASSESLYTEAFF
TGCGCCAGCAGTGAGTCCCTTTACACTGAAGCTTTCTTT
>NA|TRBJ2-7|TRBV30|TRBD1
CAWAGTGGGYEQYF
TGTGCCTGGGCCGGGACAGGGGGGGGTTACGAGCAGTACTTC
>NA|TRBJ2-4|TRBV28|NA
CASSPGTLIIQYF
TGTGCCAGCAGTCCCGGGACTTTGATCATTCAGTACTTC
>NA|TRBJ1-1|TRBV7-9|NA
CASSPKFDSQGNTEAFF
TGTGCCAGCAGTCCTAAATTCGACAGTCAGGGGAACACTGAAGCTTTCTTT
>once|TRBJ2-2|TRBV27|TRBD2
CASSLNPGLAGTNTGELFF
TGTGCCAGCAGTTTAAACCCGGGACTAGCGGGAACGAACACCGGGGAGCTGTTTTTT
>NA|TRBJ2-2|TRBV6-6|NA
CASSLIAGTGELFF
TGTGCCAGCAGCCTAATAGCTGGCACCGGGGAGCTGTTTTTT
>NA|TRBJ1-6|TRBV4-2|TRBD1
CASSQEPNRGPYNSPLHF
TGTGCCAGCAGCCAAGAGCCCAACAGGGGCCCCTATAATTCACCCCTCCACTTT
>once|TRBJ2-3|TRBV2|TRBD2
CARLAGATDTQYF
TGTGCCAGGCTAGCGGGGGCCACAGATACGCAGTATTTT
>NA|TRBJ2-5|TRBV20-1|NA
CSGEEGETQYF
TGCAGTGGTGAAGAGGGTGAGACCCAGTACTTC
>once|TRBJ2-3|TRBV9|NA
CASSVGLGPDTQYF
TGTGCCAGCAGCGTTGGACTCGGGCCAGATACGCAGTATTTT
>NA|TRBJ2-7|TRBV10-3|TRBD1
CAISEFRTGGLYEQYF
TGTGCCATCAGTGAGTTCCGGACAGGGGGCTTGTACGAGCAGTACTTC
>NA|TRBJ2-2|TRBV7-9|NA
CASSLGAEHTGELFF
TGTGCCAGCAGCTTAGGAGCGGAGCACACCGGGGAGCTGTTTTTT
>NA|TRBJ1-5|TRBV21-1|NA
CASSKPYRGYSNQPQHF
TGTGCCAGCAGCAAACCGTACAGGGGATATAGCAATCAGCCCCAGCATTTT
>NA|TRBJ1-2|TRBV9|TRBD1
CASSGPGQGIPRYGYTF
TGTGCCAGCAGCGGCCCGGGACAGGGGATCCCTCGCTATGGCTACACCTTC
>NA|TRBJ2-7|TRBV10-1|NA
CASSESKAVPLLEQYF
TGCGCCAGCAGTGAGTCTAAGGCAGTGCCTCTACTAGAGCAGTACTTC
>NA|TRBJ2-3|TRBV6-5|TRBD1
CASSLGQGPDTQYF
TGTGCCAGCAGTTTGGGACAGGGACCAGATACGCAGTATTTT
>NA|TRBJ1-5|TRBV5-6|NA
CASSLRFEGVSNQPQHF
TGTGCCAGCAGCTTGAGATTCGAGGGAGTGAGCAATCAGCCCCAGCATTTT
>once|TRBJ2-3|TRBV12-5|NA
CASGMGRTAGRDTQYF
TGTGCTAGTGGCATGGGTCGGACAGCAGGTAGAGATACGCAGTATTTT
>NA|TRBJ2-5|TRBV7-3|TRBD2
CASSLLTSGGPQYF
TGTGCCAGCAGCCTTCTGACTAGCGGGGGTCCCCAGTACTTC
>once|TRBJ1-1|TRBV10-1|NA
CASREQGSTEAFF
TGCGCCAGCAGAGAACAGGGATCCACTGAAGCTTTCTTT
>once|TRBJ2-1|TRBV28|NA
CASSPAAGRGLNEQFF
TGTGCCAGCAGCCCTGCCGCCGGGAGGGGGCTCAATGAGCAGTTCTTC
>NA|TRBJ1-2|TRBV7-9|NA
CASSSGLNGYTF
TGTGCCAGCAGCTCCGGACTGAATGGCTACACCTTC
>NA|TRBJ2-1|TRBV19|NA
CASSIVDFSADRFF
TGTGCCAGTAGTATCGTAGACTTTAGTGCTGATAGGTTCTTC
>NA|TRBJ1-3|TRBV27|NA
CASSFSAVAGNTIYF
TGTGCCAGCAGTTTCAGCGCGGTGGCTGGAAACACCATATATTTT
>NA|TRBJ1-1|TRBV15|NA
CATSKDTRFTEAFF
TGTGCCACCAGCAAGGACACAAGATTCACTGAAGCTTTCTTT
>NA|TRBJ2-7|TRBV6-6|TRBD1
CASNIGTGLNGQYF
TGTGCCAGCAACATTGGGACAGGCCTGAATGGGCAGTACTTC
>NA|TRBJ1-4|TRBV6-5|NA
CASRYNEKLFF
TGTGCCAGCAGGTATAATGAAAAACTGTTTTTT
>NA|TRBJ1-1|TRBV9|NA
CASSVAPSETEAFF
TGTGCCAGCAGCGTAGCCCCGTCCGAGACTGAAGCTTTCTTT
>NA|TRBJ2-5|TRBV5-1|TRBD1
CASARGGAETQYF
TGCGCCAGCGCTAGAGGGGGCGCAGAGACCCAGTACTTC
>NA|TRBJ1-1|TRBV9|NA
CASNLGAMNTEAFF
TGTGCCAGCAATTTGGGAGCCATGAACACTGAAGCTTTCTTT
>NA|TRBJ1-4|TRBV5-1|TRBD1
CASSGQGRGREKLFF
TGCGCCAGCAGCGGACAGGGGCGGGGGAGGGAAAAACTGTTTTTT
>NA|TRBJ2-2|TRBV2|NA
CASNAENTGELFF
TGTGCCAGCAATGCGGAGAACACCGGGGAGCTGTTTTTT
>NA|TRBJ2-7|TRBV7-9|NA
CASSLKNSKEDEQYF
TGTGCCAGCAGCTTAAAGAACAGCAAGGAGGACGAGCAGTACTTC
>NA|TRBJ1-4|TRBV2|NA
CASSDGSSGATNEKLFF
TGTGCCAGCAGTGATGGTTCCTCCGGAGCAACTAATGAAAAACTGTTTTTT
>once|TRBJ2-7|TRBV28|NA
CASSLGTATLLGEQYF
TGTGCCAGCAGTTTAGGAACAGCAACCCTCCTCGGTGAGCAGTACTTC
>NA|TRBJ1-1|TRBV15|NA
CATSRREDTEAFF
TGTGCCACCAGCCGGAGAGAGGACACTGAAGCTTTCTTT
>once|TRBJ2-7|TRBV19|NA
CASSIGSDPTYEQYF
TGTGCCAGTAGTATAGGTAGCGACCCTACCTACGAGCAGTACTTC
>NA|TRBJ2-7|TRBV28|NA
CASSRLADLGEQYF
TGTGCCAGCAGTAGGTTAGCGGACTTAGGGGAGCAGTACTTC
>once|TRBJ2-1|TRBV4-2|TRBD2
CASSQEASGSGNEQFF
TGTGCCAGCAGCCAAGAAGCTAGCGGGAGCGGTAATGAGCAGTTCTTC
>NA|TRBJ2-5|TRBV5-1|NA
CASSLDTQETQYF
TGCGCCAGCAGCTTGGACACCCAAGAGACCCAGTACTTC
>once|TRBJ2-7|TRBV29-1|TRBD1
CSVVWTGGPYEQYF
TGCAGCGTTGTATGGACAGGGGGCCCCTACGAGCAGTACTTC
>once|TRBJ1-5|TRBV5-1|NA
CASSLENRCHDSTYQPQHF
TGCGCCAGCAGCTTGGAGAACCGATGCCACGACAGTACGTATCAGCCCCAGCATTTT
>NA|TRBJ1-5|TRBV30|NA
CAWSVLNQPQHF
TGTGCCTGGAGTGTATTAAATCAGCCCCAGCATTTT
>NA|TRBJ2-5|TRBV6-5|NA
CASTSTGQETQYF
TGTGCCAGCACCTCGACAGGCCAAGAGACCCAGTACTTC
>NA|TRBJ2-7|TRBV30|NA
CAWSQTDRDEQYF
TGTGCCTGGAGTCAGACAGATCGGGACGAGCAGTACTTC
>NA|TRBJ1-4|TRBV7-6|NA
CASSLDTGEVEKLFF
TGTGCCAGCAGCTTAGATACTGGGGAGGTGGAAAAACTGTTTTTT